The 16 T cell receptor beta chains listed next were all sequenced from one sample in a study of low-dose radiotherapy and immunotherapy resistance in tumors. Alpha- and beta-chain coverage of first-strand cDNA came from TRAV- and TRBV-specific primers. TCRs underwent 20 PCR cycles of amplification with a constant-region primer and V-primer adapter. TCRdb ran MiXCR on the reads and lists one entry per CDR3 protein. The sample has over 65,000 distinct CDR3 sequences, 18% seen once. Time point defined: before trial treatment. Sample: PBMCs, taken before treatment. Source of these receptors: a male donor with prostate cancer.

The chain couples TRBV20-1 to TRBJ1-4; 9 bases agree with TRBD1. The CDR3 loop spans 13 amino acids. The V and J ends lost 5 bases and 5 bases, in that order; junction bases with no gene match: 3. CDR1 DFQATT and CDR2 SNEGSKA come from the germline V gene (reference sequence). The CDR3, as DNA: TGCAGTGCTGAGGGACAGGGAAATGAAAAACTGTTTTTT. Its translation: CSAEGQGNEKLFF.

This clonotype has ten or more counts. The chain joins TRBV24-1 to TRBJ2-2; D is unclear. V lost 2 bases to trimming and J lost 7 bases, with 13 bases between them. The CDR3 runs 15 residues. CDR1 and CDR2 (germline): KGHDR, SFDVKD. The chain's CDR3 is CATSDSAAKIGELFF. In nucleotides, the CDR3 is TGTGCCACCAGTGATTCCGCAGCGAAGATCGGGGAGCTGTTTTTT.

This clonotype was observed many times. The rearrangement links TRBV9 to TRBJ2-7; D not certain. This CDR3 comprises 10 residues. Germline CDR1 is SGDLS and CDR2 is YYNGEE. V lost 6 bases, J lost 6 bases, and 7 bases lay in between. The CDR3 is CASNVSEQYF. CDR3 bases: TGTGCCAGCAATGTCTCCGAGCAGTACTTC.

This clonotype was counted at least ten times. The chain couples TRBV13 to TRBJ1-3; 8 nucleotides match TRBD1. The CDR3 contains 16 residues. CDR1 and CDR2 from the germline V gene are PRHDT and FYEKMQ (reference sequence). The V segment lost 5 bases and the J segment 4 bases; nucleotides outside the gene matches: 10. The DNA of the CDR3 is TGTGCCAGCAGCCCCCCTTGGACAGGGTTCGGAAACACCATATATTTT. It translates to CASSPPWTGFGNTIYF.

This rearrangement joins TRBV30 to TRBJ1-5; D is perhaps TRBD1 (5 bases). Germline assignment: CDR1 GTSNPN and CDR2 SVGIG (reference sequence). With 0 bases removed from V and 4 bases from J, the gap between germline ends came to 13 bases. This CDR3 comprises 15 residues. The CDR3 loop reads CAWSVGPTGNQPQHF. The CDR3 DNA reads TGTGCCTGGAGTGTGGGGCCGACGGGGAATCAGCCCCAGCATTTT.

The V and J genes are TRBV20-1 and TRBJ2-7; possible D gene TRBD2, 6 bases. The CDR3 is made up of 14 amino acids. The V end lost 4 bases, the J end lost 5 bases, and 18 bases lay between the germline ends. Germline V CDR1 and CDR2: DFQATT, SNEGSKA (reference sequence). The CDR3 here is CSATLQSGGNEQYF. The CDR3 region has the DNA TGCAGTGCTACGTTGCAGTCCGGCGGGAACGAGCAGTACTTC.

This clonotype has a single count. The likely explanation is a read error, given a far larger clone one base away. This chain uses TRBV6-6 with TRBJ2-7; TRBD1 is a possible D gene (5 bases). The CDR3 loop spans 13 amino acids. Germline V gene data show CDR1 as MNHNY and CDR2 as SVGAGI (reference sequence). CDR3 sequence reads: CAISPTRERERNF. Here the CDR3 DNA reads TGTGCCATCAGCCCCACCAGGGAAAGGGAACGGAACTTC.

This clonotype has at least ten counts. This chain connects TRBV27 to TRBJ1-2, with 7 bases matching TRBD1. CDR1 MNHEY and CDR2 SMNVEV come from the germline V gene (reference sequence). CDR3 length equals 15 residues. J was trimmed by 4 bases and V by 5 bases; bases with no gene match: 10. In DNA form, the CDR3 reads TGTGCCAGCAGTCAAAGACAGGGTCTAGGCTATGGCTACACCTTC. Its translation: CASSQRQGLGYGYTF.

In this sample, this clonotype turned up many times. This sequence joins TRBV6-1 and TRBJ2-1; the match to TRBD1 covers 9 bases. CDR1 and CDR2 from the germline V gene are MNHNS and SASEGT. V trimming: 3 bases; J trimming: 5 bases; junction bases outside the gene matches: 8. The CDR3 runs 16 residues. CDR3: CASSDPQGAFDNEQFF. In DNA, the CDR3 is TGTGCCAGCAGTGACCCACAGGGGGCATTCGACAATGAGCAGTTCTTC.

With regard to this clonotype: A far larger clone is off by one base, so a read error is likely. The chain links TRBV13 to TRBJ1-1; no clear D. The CDR3 has 11 amino acids. Trimming took off 8 bases at V and 6 bases at J, with 10 bases between the two ends. CDR1 is PRHDT, CDR2 FYEKMQ, per germline (reference sequence). The CDR3 spells CASWEGAEAFF. CDR3 DNA sequence: TGTGCCAGCTGGGAGGGCGCTGAAGCTTTCTTT.

Many counts were recorded for this clonotype. The V gene is TRBV24-1, the J gene TRBJ2-1, with 8 positions matching TRBD2. Trimming took 3 bases from V and 6 from J; bases not matched to a gene: 9. The CDR3 spans 16 residues. Germline CDR1 reads KGHDR; CDR2 reads SFDVKD. CDR3 amino acids: CATSDADSGAVNEQFF. CDR3 nucleotide sequence: TGTGCCACCAGTGATGCCGATAGCGGGGCGGTCAATGAGCAGTTCTTC.

This clonotype was observed at least ten times. The chain carries TRBV5-1 and TRBJ1-4; the D is unclear. Per germline, CDR1 SGHRS and CDR2 YFSETQ. Trimming shortened V by 0 bases and J by 7 bases, and 10 bases separated the two germline ends. The CDR3 extends over 14 amino acids. The CDR3 DNA sequence: TGCGCCAGCAGCTTGGACCTGCCCGGTGAAAAACTGTTTTTT. Encoded protein: CASSLDLPGEKLFF.

This clonotype was seen many times. The rearrangement links TRBV7-2 to TRBJ2-7; D gene unclear. Trimming pared 1 base from V and 0 bases from J, leaving 7 bases between. This CDR3 is built from 14 residues. Looked up from germline, CDR1 is SGHTA and CDR2 is FQGNSA. The CDR3 bases are TGTGCCAGCAGCTTAGAGGCTAGCTCCTACGAGCAGTACTTC. This translates into CASSLEASSYEQYF.

This clonotype was found many times. The V and J genes are TRBV15 and TRBJ2-5; the D gene is possibly TRBD2 (6 bases). V was shortened by 0 bases and J by 5 bases, with 10 bases between the two germline ends. The length of the CDR3 is 14 residues. Looked up from germline, CDR1 is LNHNV and CDR2 is YYDKDF (reference sequence). The CDR3 DNA follows: TGTGCCACCAGCAGAGATACGGGGAGGGAGACCCAGTACTTC. Its protein is CATSRDTGRETQYF. The variable domain in full, completed from reference TRBV15 and TRBJ2-5, reads DAMVIQNPRYQVTQFGKPVTLSCSQTLNHNVMYWYQQKSSQAPKLLFHYYDKDFNNEADTPDNFQSRRPNTSFCFLDIRSPGLGDTAMYLCATSRDTGRETQYFGPGTRLLVL.

This clonotype turned up a few times. In DNA, the CDR3 is TGTGCCAGCAGTGAAGTCCGGGGGCCTGGAAACACCATATATTTT. It codes for CASSEVRGPGNTIYF. The chain is built from TRBV2 and TRBJ1-3, with a weak D call TRBD1 (6 bases). The CDR3 is 15 amino acids. Deletions cut 1 base from V and 2 bases from J, with 9 bases between. The V gene's germline CDR1 is SNHLY and CDR2 FYNNEI.

This clonotype was found many times. This rearrangement joins TRBV3-1 to TRBJ1-3; D remains unclear. This CDR3 contains 19 residues. Trimming shortened V by 4 bases and J by 9 bases, and 31 bases separated the two germline ends. Germline CDR1 and CDR2: LGHDT and YNNKEL (reference sequence). CDR3 nucleotides: TGTGCCAGCAGCCTGCGGACCCCCCTGACACGACTGCCCAGAGGCACCATATATTTT. It specifies CASSLRTPLTRLPRGTIYF. The full variable domain, its missing parts supplied by reference TRBV3-1 and TRBJ1-3, is DTAVSQTPKYLVTQMGNDKSIKCEQNLGHDTMYWYKQDSKKFLKIMFSYNNKELIINETVPNRFSPKSPDKAHLNLHINSLELGDSAVYFCASSLRTPLTRLPRGTIYFGEGSWLTVV.